Included here is one TCR beta chain sequence, with context. This record comes from a study of blood T cell repertoires in COVID-19. Study overall: Donors in the United States, Italy and Spain gave samples during acute or convalescent COVID-19. The cDNA or gDNA used as material had been derived from T cells, B-cell-depleted T cells, or PBMCs.

This CDR3 has 17 amino acids. Germline V CDR1 and CDR2: LGHNA, YNFKEQ. J gave up 4 bases and V 0 bases, and 12 bases lay outside the gene matches. Produced via immunoSEQ multiplex PCR; TCRdb's table is partial and in-frame only. The data contain around 300,000 clones, 85% of them singletons. The chain carries TRBV4-2 and TRBJ2-7, with 7 nucleotides matching TRBD2. The specimen was peripheral blood. The TCR sequence derives from a human donor in a cohort sampled during active COVID-19. CDR3 loop: CASSQDRAGLGIYEQYF. Written as DNA, the CDR3 is TGTGCCAGCAGCCAAGATAGGGCCGGACTAGGGATTTACGAGCAGTACTTC.